This T cell receptor (beta chain) was sequenced in a study of T-cell reconstitution after alpha-beta-depleted transplantation in children. Unique molecular identifiers were incorporated during preparation of the TCRbeta library. A single record per CDR3 protein comes from TCRdb applying MiXCR to the PCR reads. The data contain roughly 490,000 distinct CDR3 sequences, about an eighth of them seen just once; the ten biggest clones take up 14%. This CDR3 contains 11 residues. Germline assignment: CDR1 SGHRS and CDR2 YFSETQ. J was trimmed by 11 bases and V by 3 bases; bases with no gene match: 2. This clonotype was recorded at least ten times. Antigen: not known. The study, taken as a whole, reports: The study reportedly traced alpha-beta T cells about two months after transplant to several hundred expanded graft clones. T cells produced anew were the main source of T-cell counts and diversity one year after transplant.

This receptor was identified in a female patient aged 2-9 years who had a stem cell transplant for aplastic anemia, so the T cells may come from the graft donor. The starting material was PBMCs, mostly from graft donor cells, obtained 180 days after TCRalphabeta/CD19-depleted stem cell transplant. The genes are TRBV5-1 and TRBJ1-2, with 9 bases that match TRBD1. The CDR3 region has the DNA TGCGCCAGCAGCTGGGGACAGGGATACACCTTC. This gives the protein CASSWGQGYTF.